These T cell receptor beta chains were read from a single sample in a study of memory CD4+ T cells and cytomegalovirus serostatus. Assay: immunoSEQ multiplex PCR; the TCRdb copy retains only in-frame clones and omits some. The sample yields approximately 40,000 clones, more than 60% seen once. Source material: memory CD4+ T cells from blood. These receptor sequences come from an adult in good health and CMV-seronegative. Both conserved end residues are part of each CDR3. Each record gives: V gene, D gene, J gene, clone size, CDR3 protein, CDR3 DNA. The D gene is left open where the match is weak. A row's size may be missing; if present it is once, few, many or a size class.

>TRBV6-4|.|TRBJ2-1|.
CASSDSIMRGTNEQFF
TGTGCCAGCAGTGACTCGATAATGAGAGGCACCAATGAGCAGTTCTTC
>TRBV2|TRBD1|TRBJ2-5|.
CASTGQILEAQYF
TGTGCCAGCACGGGACAGATTCTCGAGGCCCAGTACTTC
>TRBV6-6|TRBD1|TRBJ1-6|.
CASRILTGEDSPLHF
TGTGCCAGCAGAATCTTGACAGGGGAAGATTCACCCCTCCACTTT
>TRBV27|.|TRBJ2-2|.
CASKLTGRRTGELFF
TGTGCCAGCAAACTCACAGGGAGGCGCACCGGGGAGCTGTTTTTT
>TRBV21-1|.|TRBJ2-7|.
CASSKGQGLFYEQYF
TGTGCCAGCAGCAAAGGACAGGGGTTGTTCTACGAGCAGTACTTC
>TRBV5-4|TRBD1|TRBJ1-5|.
CASSRQGTQPQHF
TGTGCCAGCAGCCGACAGGGCACTCAGCCCCAGCATTTT
>TRBV2|.|TRBJ1-5|few
CASSERSWGGNQPQHF
TGTGCCAGCAGTGAAAGGTCTTGGGGGGGCAATCAGCCCCAGCATTTT
>TRBV6-5|TRBD1|TRBJ1-6|.
CASGSPTGGDSPLHF
TGTGCCAGCGGATCCCCGACAGGGGGGGATTCACCCCTCCACTTT
>TRBV18|.|TRBJ2-1|.
CASSPDRTNEQFF
TGTGCCAGCTCACCTGACAGAACCAATGAGCAGTTCTTC
>TRBV5-4|.|TRBJ1-1|few
CASTPLGGLNTEAFF
TGTGCCAGCACCCCCTTGGGAGGATTGAACACTGAAGCTTTCTTT
>TRBV29-1|TRBD1|TRBJ1-1|.
CSTGGGTGWNTEAFF
TGCAGCACCGGGGGGGGGACAGGCTGGAACACTGAAGCTTTCTTT
>TRBV5-1|.|TRBJ2-2|.
CASSYAPGPLGTGELFF
TGCGCCAGCAGTTACGCGCCGGGGCCCTTGGGGACTGGGGAGCTGTTTTTT
>TRBV6-6|.|TRBJ1-2|once
CASNWGRGSYGYTF
TGTGCCAGCAATTGGGGCAGGGGCAGCTATGGCTACACCTTC
>TRBV6-1|.|TRBJ2-2|.
CASSGTVTYGGELFF
TGTGCCAGCAGTGGTACAGTAACCTACGGCGGGGAGCTGTTTTTT
>TRBV28|.|TRBJ1-2|.
CASRDTVYGYTF
TGTGCCAGCAGAGACACAGTTTATGGCTACACCTTC
>TRBV2|TRBD1|TRBJ2-3|.
CASSEVTGAPDTQYF
TGTGCCAGCAGTGAAGTGACAGGGGCCCCGGATACGCAGTATTTT
>TRBV6-5|.|TRBJ2-2|.
CASSPQRRTGELFF
TGTGCCAGCAGCCCACAGAGACGCACCGGGGAGCTGTTTTTT
>TRBV6-1|TRBD1|TRBJ2-6|.
CASRTGQLGANVLTF
TGTGCCAGCAGGACAGGGCAGCTCGGGGCCAACGTCCTGACTTTC
>TRBV7-2|.|TRBJ1-3|.
CASSLEGRSGNTIYF
TGTGCCAGCAGCTTAGAGGGGCGCTCTGGAAACACCATATATTTT
>TRBV5-6|.|TRBJ1-1|.
CASTILRRPRGDTEAFF
TGTGCCAGCACCATTTTACGCCGTCCGCGAGGGGACACTGAAGCTTTCTTT
>TRBV2|.|TRBJ2-2|.
CASSLSLGTGELFF
TGTGCCAGCAGTCTATCCCTAGGGACCGGGGAGCTGTTTTTT
>TRBV19|TRBD1|TRBJ2-7|.
CASRQTGTTYEQYF
TGTGCCAGTAGGCAGACAGGGACGACCTACGAGCAGTACTTC
>TRBV4-2|.|TRBJ1-3|.
CASSQDLRGSGNTIYF
TGTGCCAGCAGCCAAGATCTACGGGGCTCCGGAAACACCATATATTTT